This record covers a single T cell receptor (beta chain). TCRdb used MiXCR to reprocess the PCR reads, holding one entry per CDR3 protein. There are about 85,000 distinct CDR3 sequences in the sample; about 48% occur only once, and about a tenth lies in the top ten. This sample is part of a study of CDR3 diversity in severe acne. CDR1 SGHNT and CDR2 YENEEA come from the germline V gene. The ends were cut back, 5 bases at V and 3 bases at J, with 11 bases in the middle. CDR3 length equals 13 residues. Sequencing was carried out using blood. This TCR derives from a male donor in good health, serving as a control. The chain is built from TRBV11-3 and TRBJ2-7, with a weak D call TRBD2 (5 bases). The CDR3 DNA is TGTGCCAGCAGCCCTGGACTGTTCTACGAGCAGTACTTC. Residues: CASSPGLFYEQYF.